Here is one TCR beta chain with its context. Per the original data handling: Using reference gene primer amplification, nucleated cell counts were estimated. Method: immunoSEQ multiplex PCR; TCRdb's copy keeps in-frame clones and lacks some. The V and J calls and the clone size are those of that table, but D and trimming were determined from the DNA. The table includes 65,000 to 100,000 clones, around 80% detected once. This sample is drawn from a study of blood T cell repertoires in COVID-19. About the study: PBMCs, B-cell-depleted T cells, or T cells were the source of the cDNA or gDNA that made up the material.

From germline, CDR1 is SGDLS and CDR2 YYNGEE. CDR3 length equals 15 residues. V lost 0 bases and J lost 7; bases outside the gene matches: 3. The chain carries TRBV9 and TRBJ1-5, with TRBD1 matching over 11 bases. This clonotype was obtained from a woman over 75 with acute or convalescent COVID-19. Specimen: peripheral blood. The CDR3 DNA reads TGTGCCAGCAGCGTAGCGGACAGGGGGCCCCAGCCCCAGCATTTT. This sequence encodes CASSVADRGPQPQHF.